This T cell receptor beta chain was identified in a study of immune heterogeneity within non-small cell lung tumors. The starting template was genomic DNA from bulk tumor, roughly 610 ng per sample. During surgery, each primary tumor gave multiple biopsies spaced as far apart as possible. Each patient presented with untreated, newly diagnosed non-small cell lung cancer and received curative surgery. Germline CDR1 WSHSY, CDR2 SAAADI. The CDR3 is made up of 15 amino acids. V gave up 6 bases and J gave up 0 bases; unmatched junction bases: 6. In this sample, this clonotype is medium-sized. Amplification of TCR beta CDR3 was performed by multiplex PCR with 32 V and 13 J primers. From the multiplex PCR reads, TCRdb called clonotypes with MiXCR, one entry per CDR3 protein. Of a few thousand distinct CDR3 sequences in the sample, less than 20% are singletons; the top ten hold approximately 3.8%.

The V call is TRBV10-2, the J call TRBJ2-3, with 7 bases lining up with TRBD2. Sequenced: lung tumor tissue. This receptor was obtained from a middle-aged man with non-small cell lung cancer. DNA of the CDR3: TGCGCCAGCAGAGGCCTAGCGGAAAGCACAGATACGCAGTATTTT. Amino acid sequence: CASRGLAESTDTQYF.